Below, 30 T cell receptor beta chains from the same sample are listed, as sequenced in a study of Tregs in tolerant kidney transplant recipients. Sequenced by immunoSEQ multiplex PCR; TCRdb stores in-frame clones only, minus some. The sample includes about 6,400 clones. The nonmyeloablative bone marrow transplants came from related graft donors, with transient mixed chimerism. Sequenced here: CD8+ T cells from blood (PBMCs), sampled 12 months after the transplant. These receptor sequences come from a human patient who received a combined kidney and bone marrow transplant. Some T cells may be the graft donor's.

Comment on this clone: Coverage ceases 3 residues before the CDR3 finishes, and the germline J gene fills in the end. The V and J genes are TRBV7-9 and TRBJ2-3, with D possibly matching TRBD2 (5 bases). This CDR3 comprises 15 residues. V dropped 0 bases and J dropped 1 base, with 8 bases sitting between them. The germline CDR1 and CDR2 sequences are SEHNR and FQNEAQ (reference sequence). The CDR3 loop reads CASSLAAGGTDTQYF. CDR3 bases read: TGTGCCAGCAGCTTAGCCGCCGGGGGCACAGATACG.

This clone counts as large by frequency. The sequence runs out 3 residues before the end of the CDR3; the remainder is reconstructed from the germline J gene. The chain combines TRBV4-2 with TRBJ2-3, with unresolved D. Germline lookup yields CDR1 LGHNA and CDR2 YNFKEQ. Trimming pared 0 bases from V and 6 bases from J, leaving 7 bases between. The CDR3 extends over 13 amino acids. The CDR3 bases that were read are TGTGCCAGCAGCCAAGAGATCCAGGATACG. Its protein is CASSQEIQDT. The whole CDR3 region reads CASSQEIQDTQYF.

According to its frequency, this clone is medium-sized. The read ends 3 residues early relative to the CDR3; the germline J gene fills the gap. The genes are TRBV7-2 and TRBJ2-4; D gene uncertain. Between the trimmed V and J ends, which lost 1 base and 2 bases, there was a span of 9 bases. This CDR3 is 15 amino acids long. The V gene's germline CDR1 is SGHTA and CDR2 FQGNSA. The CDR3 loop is CASSLGLAPKNIQYF. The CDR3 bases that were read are TGTGCCAGCAGCTTAGGACTCGCCCCCAAAAACATT.

The sequenced CDR3 bases are TGTGCCAGCAGTTCCACAGGTTTTTCCAATGAAAAA. This gives the protein CASSSTGFSNEK. The whole CDR3 is CASSSTGFSNEKLFF. The rearrangement uses TRBV12-3 or TRBV12-4 and TRBJ1-4; D is perhaps TRBD1 (5 bases). The CDR3 end falls 3 residues outside the read, so it is completed with the germline J gene. CDR3 length: 15 amino acids. The germline V and J ends were trimmed by 4 bases and 5 bases, with 14 bases remaining between them.

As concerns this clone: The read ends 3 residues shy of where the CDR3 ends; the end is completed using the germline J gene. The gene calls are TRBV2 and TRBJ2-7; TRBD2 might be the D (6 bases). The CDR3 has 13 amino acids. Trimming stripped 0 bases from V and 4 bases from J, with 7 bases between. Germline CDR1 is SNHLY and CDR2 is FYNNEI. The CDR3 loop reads CASSEARDYEQYF. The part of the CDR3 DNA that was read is TGTGCCAGCAGTGAAGCGCGGGATTACGAG.

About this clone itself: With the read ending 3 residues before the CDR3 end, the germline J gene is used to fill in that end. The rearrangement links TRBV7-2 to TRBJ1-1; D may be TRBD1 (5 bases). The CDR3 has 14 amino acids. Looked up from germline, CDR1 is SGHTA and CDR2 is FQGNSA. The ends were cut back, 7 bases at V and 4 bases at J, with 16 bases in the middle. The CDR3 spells CASIVSGGFTEAFF. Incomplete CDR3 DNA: TGTGCCAGCATCGTTAGCGGGGGTTTCACTGAA. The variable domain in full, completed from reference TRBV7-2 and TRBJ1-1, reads GAGVSQSPSNKVTEKGKDVELRCDPISGHTALYWYRQSLGQGLEFLIYFQGNSAPDKSGLPSDRFSAERTGGSVSTLTIQRTQQEDSAVYLCASIVSGGFTEAFFGQGTRLTVV.

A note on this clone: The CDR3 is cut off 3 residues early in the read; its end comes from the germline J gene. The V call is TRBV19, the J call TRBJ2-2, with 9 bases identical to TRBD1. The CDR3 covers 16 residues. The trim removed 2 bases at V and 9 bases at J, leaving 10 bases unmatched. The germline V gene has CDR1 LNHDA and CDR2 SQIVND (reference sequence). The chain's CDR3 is CASSISGTGGNRELFF. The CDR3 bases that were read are TGTGCCAGTAGTATATCAGGAACAGGGGGCAACCGGGAG. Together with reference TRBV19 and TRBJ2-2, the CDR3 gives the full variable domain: DGGITQSPKYLFRKEGQNVTLSCEQNLNHDAMYWYRQDPGQGLRLIYYSQIVNDFQKGDIAEGYSVSREKKESFPLTVTSAQKNPTAFYLCASSISGTGGNRELFFGEGSRLTVL.

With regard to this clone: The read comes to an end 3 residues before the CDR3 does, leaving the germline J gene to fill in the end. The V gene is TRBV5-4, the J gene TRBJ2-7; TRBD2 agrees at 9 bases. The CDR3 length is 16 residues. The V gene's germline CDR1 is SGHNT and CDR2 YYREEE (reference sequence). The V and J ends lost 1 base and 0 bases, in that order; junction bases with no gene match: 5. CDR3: CASSLMGSGSSYEQYF. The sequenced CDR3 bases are TGTGCCAGCAGCTTGATGGGTAGCGGGAGCTCCTACGAG.

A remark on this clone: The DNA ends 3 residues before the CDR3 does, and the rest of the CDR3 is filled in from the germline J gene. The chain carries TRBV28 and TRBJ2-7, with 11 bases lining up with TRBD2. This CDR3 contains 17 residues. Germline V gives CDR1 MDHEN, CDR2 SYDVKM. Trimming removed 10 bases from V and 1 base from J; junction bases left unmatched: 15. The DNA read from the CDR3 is TGTGCCACTCGGGGACTAGCGGACCAAAAGGGGTCCTACGAG. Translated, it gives CATRGLADQKGSYE. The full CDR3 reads CATRGLADQKGSYEQYF.

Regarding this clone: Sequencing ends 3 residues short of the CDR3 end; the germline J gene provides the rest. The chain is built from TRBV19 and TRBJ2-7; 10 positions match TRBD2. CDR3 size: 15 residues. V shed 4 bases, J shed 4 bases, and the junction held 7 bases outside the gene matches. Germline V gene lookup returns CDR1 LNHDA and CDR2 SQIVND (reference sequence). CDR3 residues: CASSSSSGSFYEQYF. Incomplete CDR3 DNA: TGTGCCAGTAGTAGCTCTAGCGGGAGCTTTTACGAG.

The part of the CDR3 DNA that was read is TGCAGTGTATTCTACAATGAG. Protein: CSVFYNE. The CDR3, in full, reads CSVFYNEQFF. The chain couples TRBV20-1 to TRBJ2-1; D gene unclear. The read stops 3 residues short of the end of the CDR3; the missing end is completed from the germline J gene. The CDR3 covers 10 residues. Deletions cut 7 bases from V and 3 bases from J, with 4 bases between. Germline V gene data show CDR1 as DFQATT and CDR2 as SNEGSKA (reference sequence).

The CDR3 reads CASSFSGMGGRAPETQYF. CDR3 bases read: TGTGCCAGCAGCTTTAGCGGTATGGGCGGGAGGGCCCCAGAGACC. The chain is built from TRBV7-8 and TRBJ2-5; 9 bases are a match to TRBD2. The CDR3 extends 3 residues past the end of the read, so its final part is completed from the germline J gene. Unmatched junction bases numbered 15, after V lost 3 bases and J lost 4 bases. The length of the CDR3 is 18 residues. Looked up from germline, CDR1 is SGHVS and CDR2 is FQNEAQ.

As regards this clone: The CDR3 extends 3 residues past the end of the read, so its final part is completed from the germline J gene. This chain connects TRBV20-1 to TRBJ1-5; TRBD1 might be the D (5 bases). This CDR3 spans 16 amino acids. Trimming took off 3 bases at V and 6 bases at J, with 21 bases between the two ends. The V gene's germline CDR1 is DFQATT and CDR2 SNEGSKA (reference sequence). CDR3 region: CSARAPPRGMIQPQHF. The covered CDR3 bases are TGCAGTGCTAGGGCCCCCCCCCGGGGGATGATTCAGCCC.

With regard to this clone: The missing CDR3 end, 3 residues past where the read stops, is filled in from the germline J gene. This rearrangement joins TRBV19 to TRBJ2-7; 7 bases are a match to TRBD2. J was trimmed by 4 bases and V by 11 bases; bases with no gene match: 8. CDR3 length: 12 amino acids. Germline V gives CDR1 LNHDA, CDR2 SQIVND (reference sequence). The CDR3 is CAFQTSRYEQYF. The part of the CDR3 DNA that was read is TGTGCCTTCCAGACTAGCCGTTACGAG. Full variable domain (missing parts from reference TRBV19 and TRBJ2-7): DGGITQSPKYLFRKEGQNVTLSCEQNLNHDAMYWYRQDPGQGLRLIYYSQIVNDFQKGDIAEGYSVSREKKESFPLTVTSAQKNPTAFYLCAFQTSRYEQYFGPGTRLTVT.

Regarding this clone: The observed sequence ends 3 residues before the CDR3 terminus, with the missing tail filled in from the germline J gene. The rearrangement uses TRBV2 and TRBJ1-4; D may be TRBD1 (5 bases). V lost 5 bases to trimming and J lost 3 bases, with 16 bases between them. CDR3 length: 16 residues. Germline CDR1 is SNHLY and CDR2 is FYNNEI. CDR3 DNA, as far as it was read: TGTGCCAGCAGTCCTGTAACAATGACAGCTAATGAAAAA. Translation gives CASSPVTMTANEK. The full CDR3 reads CASSPVTMTANEKLFF.

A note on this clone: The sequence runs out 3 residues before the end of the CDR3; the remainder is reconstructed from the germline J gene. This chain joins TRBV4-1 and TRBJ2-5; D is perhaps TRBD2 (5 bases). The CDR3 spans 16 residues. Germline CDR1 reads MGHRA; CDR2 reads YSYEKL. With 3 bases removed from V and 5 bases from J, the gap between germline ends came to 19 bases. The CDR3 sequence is CASSHPGGRGMETQYF. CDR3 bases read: TGCGCCAGCAGCCACCCCGGAGGTCGCGGAATGGAGACC.

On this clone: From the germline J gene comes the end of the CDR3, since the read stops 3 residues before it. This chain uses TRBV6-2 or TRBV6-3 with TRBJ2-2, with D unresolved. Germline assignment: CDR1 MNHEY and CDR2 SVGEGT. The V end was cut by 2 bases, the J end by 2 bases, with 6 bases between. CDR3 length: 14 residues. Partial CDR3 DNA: TGTGCCAGCAGTTACCTACCCAACACCGGGGAG. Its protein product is CASSYLPNTGE. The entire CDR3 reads CASSYLPNTGELFF.

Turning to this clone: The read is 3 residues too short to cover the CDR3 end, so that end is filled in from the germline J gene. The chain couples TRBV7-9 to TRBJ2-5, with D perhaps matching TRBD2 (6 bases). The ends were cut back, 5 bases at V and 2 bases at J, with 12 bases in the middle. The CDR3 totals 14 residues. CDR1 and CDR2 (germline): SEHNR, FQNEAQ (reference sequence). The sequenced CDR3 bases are TGTGCCAGCAGCCACCGGGACTGGCAAGAGACC. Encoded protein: CASSHRDWQET. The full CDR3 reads CASSHRDWQETQYF.

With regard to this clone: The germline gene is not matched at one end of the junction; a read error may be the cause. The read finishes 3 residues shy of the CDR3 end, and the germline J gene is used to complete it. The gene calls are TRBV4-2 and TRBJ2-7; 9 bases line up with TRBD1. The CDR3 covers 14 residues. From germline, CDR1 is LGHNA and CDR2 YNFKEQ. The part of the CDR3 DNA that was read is TGCGCCAGCAGCCCGGGACAGGGATCCTACGAG. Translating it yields CASSPGQGSYE. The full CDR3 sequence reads CASSPGQGSYEQYF.

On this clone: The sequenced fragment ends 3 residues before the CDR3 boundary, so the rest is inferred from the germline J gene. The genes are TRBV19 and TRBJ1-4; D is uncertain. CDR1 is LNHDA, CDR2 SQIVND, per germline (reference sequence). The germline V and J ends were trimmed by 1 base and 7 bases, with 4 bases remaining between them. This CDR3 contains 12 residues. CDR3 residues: CASSIGGEKLFF. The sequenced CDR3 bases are TGTGCCAGTAGTATAGGAGGTGAAAAA.

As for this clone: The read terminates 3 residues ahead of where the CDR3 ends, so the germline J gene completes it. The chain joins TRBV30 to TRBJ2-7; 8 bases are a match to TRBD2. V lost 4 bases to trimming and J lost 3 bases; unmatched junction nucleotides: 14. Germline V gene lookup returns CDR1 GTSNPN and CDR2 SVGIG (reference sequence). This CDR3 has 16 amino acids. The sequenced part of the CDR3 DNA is TGTGCCTGGAAAGGGGGTTTTAGCGGGATAAACTACGAG. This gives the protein CAWKGGFSGINYE. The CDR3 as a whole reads CAWKGGFSGINYEQYF.

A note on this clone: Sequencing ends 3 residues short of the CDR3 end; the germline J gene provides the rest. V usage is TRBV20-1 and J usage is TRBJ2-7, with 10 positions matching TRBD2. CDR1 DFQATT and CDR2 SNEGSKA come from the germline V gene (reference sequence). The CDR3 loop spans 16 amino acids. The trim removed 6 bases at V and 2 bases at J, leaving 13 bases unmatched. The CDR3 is CSATPLRLAGPYEQYF. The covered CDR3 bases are TGCAGTGCCACCCCTCTCAGACTAGCGGGCCCCTACGAG.

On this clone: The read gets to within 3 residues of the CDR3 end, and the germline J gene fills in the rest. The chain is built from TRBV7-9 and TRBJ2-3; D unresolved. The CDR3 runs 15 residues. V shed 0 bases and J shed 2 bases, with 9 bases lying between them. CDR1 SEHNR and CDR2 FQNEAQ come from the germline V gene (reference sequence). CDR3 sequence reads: CASSLAQENTDTQYF. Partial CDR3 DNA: TGTGCCAGCAGCTTAGCGCAGGAGAACACAGATACG.

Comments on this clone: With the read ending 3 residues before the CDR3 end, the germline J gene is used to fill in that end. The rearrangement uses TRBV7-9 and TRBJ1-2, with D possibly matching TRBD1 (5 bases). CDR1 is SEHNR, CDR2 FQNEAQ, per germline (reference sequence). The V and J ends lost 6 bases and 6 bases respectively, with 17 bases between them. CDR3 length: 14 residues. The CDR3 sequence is CASRPQGSLNGYTF. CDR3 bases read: TGTGCCAGCAGGCCTCAGGGTTCATTGAATGGC.

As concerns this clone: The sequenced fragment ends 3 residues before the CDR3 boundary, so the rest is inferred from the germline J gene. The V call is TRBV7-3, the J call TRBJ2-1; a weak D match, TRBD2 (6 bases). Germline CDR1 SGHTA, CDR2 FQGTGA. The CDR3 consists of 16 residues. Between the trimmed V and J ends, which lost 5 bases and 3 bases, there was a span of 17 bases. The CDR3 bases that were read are TGTGCCAGCAGCCCGGAGGGTCGAGACGACTACAATGAG. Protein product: CASSPEGRDDYNE. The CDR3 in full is CASSPEGRDDYNEQFF.

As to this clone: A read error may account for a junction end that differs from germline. The part of the CDR3 DNA that was read is TGCGCCAGCAGCCTGGGACAGAACTCCTACAATGAG. Amino acid sequence: CASSLGQNSYNE. Given in full, the CDR3 is CASSLGQNSYNEQFF. This sequence joins TRBV4-2 and TRBJ2-1; 7 bases fit TRBD1. Read coverage stops 3 residues before the CDR3 terminus; the germline J gene supplies the remainder. This CDR3 has 15 amino acids. Germline CDR1 reads LGHNA; CDR2 reads YNFKEQ.

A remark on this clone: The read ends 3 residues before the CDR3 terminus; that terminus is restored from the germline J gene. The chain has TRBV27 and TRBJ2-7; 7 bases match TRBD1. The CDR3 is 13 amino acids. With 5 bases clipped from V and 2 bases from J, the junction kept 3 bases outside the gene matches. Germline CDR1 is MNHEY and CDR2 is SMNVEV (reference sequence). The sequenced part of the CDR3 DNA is TGTGCCAGCAGTCCGGGACAGACCTACGAG. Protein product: CASSPGQTYE. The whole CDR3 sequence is CASSPGQTYEQYF.

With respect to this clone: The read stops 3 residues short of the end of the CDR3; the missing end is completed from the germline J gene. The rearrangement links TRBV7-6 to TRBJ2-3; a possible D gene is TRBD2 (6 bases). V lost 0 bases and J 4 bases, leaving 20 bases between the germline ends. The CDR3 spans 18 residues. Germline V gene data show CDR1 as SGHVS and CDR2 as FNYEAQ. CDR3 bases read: TGTGCCAGCAGCTTAGCCTGGAGTGAGGACTACAACGCAGATACG. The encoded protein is CASSLAWSEDYNADT. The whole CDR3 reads CASSLAWSEDYNADTQYF.

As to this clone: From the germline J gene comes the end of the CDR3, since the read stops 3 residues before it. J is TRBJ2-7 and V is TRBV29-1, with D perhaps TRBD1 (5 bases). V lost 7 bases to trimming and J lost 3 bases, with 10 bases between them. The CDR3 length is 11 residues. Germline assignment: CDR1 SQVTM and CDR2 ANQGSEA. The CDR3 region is CSGRENYEQYF. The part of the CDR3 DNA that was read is TGCAGCGGCAGGGAAAACTACGAG.

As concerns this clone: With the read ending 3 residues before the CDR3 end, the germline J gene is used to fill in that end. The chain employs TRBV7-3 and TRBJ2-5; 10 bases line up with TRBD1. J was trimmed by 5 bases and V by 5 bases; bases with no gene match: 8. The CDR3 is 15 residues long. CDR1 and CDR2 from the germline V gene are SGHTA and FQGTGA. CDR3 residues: CASSPGTGAAETQYF. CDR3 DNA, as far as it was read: TGTGCCAGCAGCCCCGGGACAGGGGCGGCGGAGACC.